The T cell receptor (beta chain) described here comes from a study of T cell repertoires in cytomegalovirus infection. V lost 7 bases to trimming and J lost 7 bases, with 20 bases between them. CDR3 length equals 15 residues. Germline values: CDR1 SQVTM, CDR2 ANQGSEA. A single record per CDR3 protein comes from TCRdb applying MiXCR to the reads. The sample lists 200,000 to 300,000 distinct CDR3 sequences, about 12% seen once, with 1.5% to 2% in the top ten. The chain is built from TRBV29-1 and TRBJ1-6; perhaps TRBD1 as D (6 bases). The material sequenced was PBMCs. This TCR was recovered from a human donor in good health (CMV status not recorded). Some clones in this sample may be carry-over from other donors' samples. CDR3 sequence: CSATGGGSVNSPLHF. Here the CDR3 DNA reads TGCAGCGCCACGGGGGGGGGCTCTGTAAATTCACCCCTCCACTTT.